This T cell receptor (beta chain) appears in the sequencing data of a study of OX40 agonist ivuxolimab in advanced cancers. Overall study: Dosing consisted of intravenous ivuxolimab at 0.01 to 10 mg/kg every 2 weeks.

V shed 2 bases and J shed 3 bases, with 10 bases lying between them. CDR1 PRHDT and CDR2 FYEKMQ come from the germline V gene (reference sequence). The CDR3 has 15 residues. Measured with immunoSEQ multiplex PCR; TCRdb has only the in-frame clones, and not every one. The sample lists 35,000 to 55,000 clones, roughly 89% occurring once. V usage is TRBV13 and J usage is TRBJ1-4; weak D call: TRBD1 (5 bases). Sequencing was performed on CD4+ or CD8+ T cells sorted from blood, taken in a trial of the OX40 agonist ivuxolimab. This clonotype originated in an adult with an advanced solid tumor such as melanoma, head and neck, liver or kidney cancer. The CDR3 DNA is TGTGCCAGCAGCTTAATGGGACGCCCTAATGAAAAACTGTTTTTT. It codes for CASSLMGRPNEKLFF.